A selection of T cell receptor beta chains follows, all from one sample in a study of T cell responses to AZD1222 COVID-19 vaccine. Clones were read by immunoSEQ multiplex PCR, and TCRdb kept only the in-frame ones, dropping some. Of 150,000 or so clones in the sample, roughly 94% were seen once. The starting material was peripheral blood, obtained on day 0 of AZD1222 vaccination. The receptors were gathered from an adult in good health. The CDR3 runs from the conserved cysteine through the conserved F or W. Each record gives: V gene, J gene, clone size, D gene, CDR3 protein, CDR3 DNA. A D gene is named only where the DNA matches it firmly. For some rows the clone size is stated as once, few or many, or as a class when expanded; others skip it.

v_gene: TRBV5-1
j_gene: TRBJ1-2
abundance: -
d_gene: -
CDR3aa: CASSLGVGYTF
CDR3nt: TGCGCCAGCAGCTTGGGGGTTGGCTACACCTTC

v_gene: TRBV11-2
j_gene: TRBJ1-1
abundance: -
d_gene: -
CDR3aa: CASSLALGLDAFF
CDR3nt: TGTGCCAGCAGCTTAGCGTTGGGCTTAGACGCTTTCTTT

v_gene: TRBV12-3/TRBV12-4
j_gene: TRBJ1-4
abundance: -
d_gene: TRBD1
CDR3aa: CASSRGNNEKLFF
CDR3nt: TGTGCCAGCAGCAGGGGGAATAATGAAAAACTGTTTTTT

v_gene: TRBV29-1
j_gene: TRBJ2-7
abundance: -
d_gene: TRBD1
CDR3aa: CSVPLGTGGEQYF
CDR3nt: TGCAGCGTACCCCTTGGGACAGGGGGCGAGCAGTACTTC

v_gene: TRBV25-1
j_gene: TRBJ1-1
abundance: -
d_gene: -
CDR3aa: CASSAPGPALRAFF
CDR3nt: TGTGCCAGCAGCGCCCCGGGACCGGCCTTGAGGGCTTTCTTT

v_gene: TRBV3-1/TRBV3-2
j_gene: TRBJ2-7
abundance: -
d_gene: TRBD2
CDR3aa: CASSHGGETPREQYF
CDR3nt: TGTGCCAGCAGCCATGGGGGGGAGACACCGAGGGAGCAGTACTTC

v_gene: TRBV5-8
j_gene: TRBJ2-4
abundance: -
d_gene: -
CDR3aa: CASSLVGAEDIQYF
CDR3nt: TGTGCCAGCAGCTTGGTTGGGGCGGAAGACATTCAGTACTTC

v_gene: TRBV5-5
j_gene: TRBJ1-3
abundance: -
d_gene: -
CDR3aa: CASSLTGPGNTIYF
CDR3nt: TGTGCCAGCAGCTTGACAGGGCCTGGAAACACCATATATTTT

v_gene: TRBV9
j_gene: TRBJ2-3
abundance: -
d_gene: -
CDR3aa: CASSGPSGWADADTQYF
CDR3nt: TGTGCCAGCAGCGGCCCCTCGGGGTGGGCGGATGCAGATACGCAGTATTTT

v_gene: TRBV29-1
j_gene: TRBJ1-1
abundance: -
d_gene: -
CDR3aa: CSVRGRDTEAFF
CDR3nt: TGCAGCGTTCGAGGTAGGGACACTGAAGCTTTCTTT

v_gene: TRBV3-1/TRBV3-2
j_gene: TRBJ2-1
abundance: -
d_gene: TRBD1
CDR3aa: CASSHRDRSYNEQFF
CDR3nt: TGTGCCAGCAGCCACCGGGACAGGTCCTACAATGAGCAGTTCTTC

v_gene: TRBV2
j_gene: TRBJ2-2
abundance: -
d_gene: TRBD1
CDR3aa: CASTRGPGGELFF
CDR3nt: TGTGCCAGCACCAGGGGGCCTGGCGGGGAGCTGTTTTTT

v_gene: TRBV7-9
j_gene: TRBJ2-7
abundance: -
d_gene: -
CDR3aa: CASSLVPHRASSEQYF
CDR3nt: TGTGCCAGCAGCTTAGTCCCGCACAGGGCCTCCTCCGAGCAGTACTTC

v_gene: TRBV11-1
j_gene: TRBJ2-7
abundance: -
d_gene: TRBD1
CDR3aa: CASSLRGDRVSEQYF
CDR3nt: TGTGCCAGCAGCTTACGGGGGGACAGGGTATCCGAGCAGTACTTC

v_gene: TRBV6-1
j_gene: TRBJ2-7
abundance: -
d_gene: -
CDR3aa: CASSEARYGEQYF
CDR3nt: TGTGCCAGCAGTGAAGCGCGGTACGGCGAGCAGTACTTC

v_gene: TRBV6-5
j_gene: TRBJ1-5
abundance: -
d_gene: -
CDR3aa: CASSYSRNQPQHF
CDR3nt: TGTGCCAGCAGTTACTCACGCAATCAGCCCCAGCATTTT

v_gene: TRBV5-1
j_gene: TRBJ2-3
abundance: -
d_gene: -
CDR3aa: CASSQGTLLTDTQYF
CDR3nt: TGCGCCAGCAGCCAAGGGACGCTTCTCACAGATACGCAGTATTTT

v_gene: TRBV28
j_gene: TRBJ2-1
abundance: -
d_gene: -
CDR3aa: CASLGAGGNEQFF
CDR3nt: TGTGCCAGCCTGGGGGCCGGGGGTAATGAGCAGTTCTTC

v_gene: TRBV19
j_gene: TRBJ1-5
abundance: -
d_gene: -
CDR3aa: CASSIGGEPQHF
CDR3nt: TGTGCCAGTAGTATTGGGGGGGAGCCCCAGCATTTT

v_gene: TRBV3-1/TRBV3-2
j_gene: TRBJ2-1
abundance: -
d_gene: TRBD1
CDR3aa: CASSQDPGTGALNEQFF
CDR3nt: TGTGCCAGCAGCCAAGACCCGGGAACAGGGGCGCTCAATGAGCAGTTCTTC

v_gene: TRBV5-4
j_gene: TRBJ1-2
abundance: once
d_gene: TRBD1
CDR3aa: CASSFPTSGQGGGYTF
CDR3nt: TGTGCCAGCAGTTTTCCTACCTCGGGACAGGGTGGTGGCTACACCTTC

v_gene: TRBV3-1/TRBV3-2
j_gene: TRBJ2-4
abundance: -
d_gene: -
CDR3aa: CASSPTDKDIQYF
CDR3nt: TGTGCCAGCAGCCCGACCGACAAGGACATTCAGTACTTC

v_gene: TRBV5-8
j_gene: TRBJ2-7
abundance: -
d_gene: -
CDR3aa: CASSLGIYEQYF
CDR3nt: TGTGCCAGCAGCTTGGGGATCTACGAGCAGTACTTC

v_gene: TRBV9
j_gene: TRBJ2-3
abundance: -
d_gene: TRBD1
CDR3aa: CASNGQGSTDTQYF
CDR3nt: TGTGCCAGCAACGGACAGGGGAGCACAGATACGCAGTATTTT

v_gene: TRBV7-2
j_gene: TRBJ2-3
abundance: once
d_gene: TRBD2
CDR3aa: CASSSASGGADTQYF
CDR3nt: TGTGCCAGCAGCTCCGCTAGCGGGGGGGCAGATACGCAGTATTTT

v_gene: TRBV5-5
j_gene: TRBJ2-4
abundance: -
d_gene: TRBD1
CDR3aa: CASSSRDRVSIQYF
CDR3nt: TGTGCCAGCAGCTCACGGGACAGGGTGAGCATTCAGTACTTC

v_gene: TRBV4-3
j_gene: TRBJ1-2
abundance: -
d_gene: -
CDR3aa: CASSQDALVRSYGYTF
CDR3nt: TGCGCCAGCAGCCAAGATGCCCTGGTCCGTTCGTATGGCTACACCTTC

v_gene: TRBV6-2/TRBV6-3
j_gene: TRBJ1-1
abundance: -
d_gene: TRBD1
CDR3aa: CASSDPHRGRAEAFF
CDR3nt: TGTGCCAGCAGTGACCCCCACAGGGGAAGAGCTGAAGCTTTCTTT

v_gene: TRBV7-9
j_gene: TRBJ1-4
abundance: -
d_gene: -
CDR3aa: CASSLEGNEKLFF
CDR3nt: TGTGCCAGCAGCTTAGAGGGAAATGAAAAACTGTTTTTT

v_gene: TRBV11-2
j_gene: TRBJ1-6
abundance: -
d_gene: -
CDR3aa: CASSFGGAPLHF
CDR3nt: TGTGCCAGCAGCTTTGGGGGGGCACCCCTCCACTTT

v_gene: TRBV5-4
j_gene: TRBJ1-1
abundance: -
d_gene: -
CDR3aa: CAGTRDLMNTEAFF
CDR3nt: TGTGCCGGCACGAGGGACCTCATGAACACTGAAGCTTTCTTT

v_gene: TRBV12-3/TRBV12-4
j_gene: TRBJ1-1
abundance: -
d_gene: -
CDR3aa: CASSLEKGTEAFF
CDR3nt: TGTGCCAGCAGTTTGGAGAAGGGCACTGAAGCTTTCTTT

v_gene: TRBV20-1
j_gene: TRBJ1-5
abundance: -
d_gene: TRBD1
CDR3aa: CSASPGGQPQHF
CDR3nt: TGCAGTGCTAGTCCAGGGGGGCAGCCCCAGCATTTT

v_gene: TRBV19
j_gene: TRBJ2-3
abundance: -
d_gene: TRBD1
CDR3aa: CASSLGQGSDTQYF
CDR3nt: TGTGCCAGTAGCCTGGGACAGGGGTCAGATACGCAGTATTTT

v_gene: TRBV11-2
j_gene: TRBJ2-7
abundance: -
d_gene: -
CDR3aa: CASRTTGYDYEQYF
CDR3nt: TGTGCCAGCAGAACTACAGGCTACGACTACGAGCAGTACTTC

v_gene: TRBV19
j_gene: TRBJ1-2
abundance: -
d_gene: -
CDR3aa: CASSMLPGDYTF
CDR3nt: TGTGCCAGTAGTATGCTCCCAGGGGACTACACCTTC

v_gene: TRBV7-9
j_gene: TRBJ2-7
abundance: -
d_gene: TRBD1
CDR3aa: CASSLGQGNEQYF
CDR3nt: TGTGCCAGCAGCTTAGGACAGGGCAACGAGCAGTACTTC

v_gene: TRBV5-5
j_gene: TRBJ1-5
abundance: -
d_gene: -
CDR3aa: CASSSPGDSNQPQHF
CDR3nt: TGTGCCAGCAGCTCACCAGGGGATAGCAATCAGCCCCAGCATTTT

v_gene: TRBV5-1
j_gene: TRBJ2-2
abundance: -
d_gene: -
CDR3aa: CASSLPAANTGELFF
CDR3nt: TGCGCCAGCAGCTTGCCCGCAGCGAACACCGGGGAGCTGTTTTTT

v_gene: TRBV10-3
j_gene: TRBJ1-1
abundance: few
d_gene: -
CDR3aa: CAISESKGGNTEAFF
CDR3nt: TGTGCCATCAGTGAGTCTAAGGGCGGGAACACTGAAGCTTTCTTT

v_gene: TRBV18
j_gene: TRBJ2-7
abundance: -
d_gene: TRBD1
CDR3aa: CASSPRDRDTYEQYF
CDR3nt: TGTGCCAGCTCACCCCGGGACAGGGACACCTACGAGCAGTACTTC

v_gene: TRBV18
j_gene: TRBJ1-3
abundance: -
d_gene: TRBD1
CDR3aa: CASSPDRAGSGNTIYF
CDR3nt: TGTGCCAGCTCACCAGACAGGGCGGGCTCTGGAAACACCATATATTTT

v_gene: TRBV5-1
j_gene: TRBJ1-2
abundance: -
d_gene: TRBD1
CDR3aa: CASSLDRGDYGGYTF
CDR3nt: TGCGCCAGCAGCTTGGACAGGGGGGACTATGGTGGCTACACCTTC

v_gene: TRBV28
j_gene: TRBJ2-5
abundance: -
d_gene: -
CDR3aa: CASSGLESGETQYF
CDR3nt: TGTGCCAGCAGTGGGCTAGAAAGCGGCGAGACCCAGTACTTC

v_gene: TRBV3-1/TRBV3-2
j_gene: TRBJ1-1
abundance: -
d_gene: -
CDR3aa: CASSHRSNTEAFF
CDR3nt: TGTGCCAGCAGCCACAGGTCAAACACTGAAGCTTTCTTT

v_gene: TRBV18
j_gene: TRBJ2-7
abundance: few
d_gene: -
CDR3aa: CASSPRDDEQYF
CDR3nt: TGTGCCAGCTCACCCCGGGACGACGAGCAGTACTTC

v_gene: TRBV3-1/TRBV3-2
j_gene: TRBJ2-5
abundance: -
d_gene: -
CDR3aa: CASSQVNQETQYF
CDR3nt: TGTGCCAGCAGCCAGGTTAATCAAGAGACCCAGTACTTC

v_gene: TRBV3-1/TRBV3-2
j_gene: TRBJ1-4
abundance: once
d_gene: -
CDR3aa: CASSQTGTDEKLFF
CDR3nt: TGTGCCAGCAGCCAAACAGGGACTGATGAAAAACTGTTTTTT

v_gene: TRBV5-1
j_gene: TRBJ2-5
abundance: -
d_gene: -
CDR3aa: CASSFQGNYQETQYF
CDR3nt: TGCGCCAGCAGCTTTCAGGGGAACTACCAAGAGACCCAGTACTTC

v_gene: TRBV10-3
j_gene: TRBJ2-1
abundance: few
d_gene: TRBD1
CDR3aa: CAISEGGAGTGPYNEQFF
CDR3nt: TGTGCCATCAGTGAGGGGGGGGCCGGGACAGGGCCCTACAATGAGCAGTTCTTC

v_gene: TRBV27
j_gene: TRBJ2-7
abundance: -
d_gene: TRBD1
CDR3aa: CASRGQGASGEQYF
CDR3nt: TGTGCCAGCAGAGGACAGGGGGCATCAGGGGAGCAGTACTTC

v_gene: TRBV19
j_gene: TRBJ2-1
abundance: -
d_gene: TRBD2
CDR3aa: CASSIRAGVWFF
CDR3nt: TGTGCCAGTAGTATAAGAGCGGGGGTATGGTTCTTC

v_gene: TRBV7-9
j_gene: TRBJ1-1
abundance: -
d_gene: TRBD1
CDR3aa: CASSPMTGSTTEAFF
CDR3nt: TGTGCCAGCAGCCCGATGACAGGGTCGACCACTGAAGCTTTCTTT